The 30 T cell receptor beta chains given below trace back to one sample, sequenced in a study of long-term antiretroviral therapy in people with HIV. A v3.0 immunoSEQ assay was performed at survey level. Repertoires were generated with immunoSEQ multiplex PCR, while TCRdb's copy carries only in-frame clones and drops some. The sample consists of roughly 20,000 clones, 85% of them appearing once. The starting material was unsorted PBMCs, obtained about 4 years after starting antiretroviral therapy. Every receptor here comes from a man between 18 and 29 years old with HIV.

The chain combines TRBV6-5 with TRBJ2-1; D is undetermined. The CDR3 has 12 amino acids. V was cut by 4 bases and J by 4 bases, with 5 bases left in between. Germline V gives CDR1 MNHEY, CDR2 SVGAGI. The CDR3 is CASSSPYNEQFF. The CDR3 DNA is TGTGCCAGCAGTTCCCCTTACAATGAGCAGTTCTTC.

This clone was recorded once. The chain is built from TRBV5-1 and TRBJ1-2; D might be TRBD1 (5 bases). With 4 bases removed from V and 6 bases from J, the gap between germline ends came to 16 bases. The germline CDR1 and CDR2 sequences are SGHRS and YFSETQ. The CDR3 is 14 amino acids. CDR3 coding DNA: TGCGCCAGCAGCAAGTACACCGGGACGGATGGCTACACCTTC. Its translation: CASSKYTGTDGYTF. The whole variable domain, filled in from reference TRBV5-1 and TRBJ1-2, reads KAGVTQTPRYLIKTRGQQVTLSCSPISGHRSVSWYQQTPGQGLQFLFEYFSETQRNKGNFPGRFSGRQFSNSRSEMNVSTLELGDSALYLCASSKYTGTDGYTFGSGTRLTVV.

V usage is TRBV19 and J usage is TRBJ2-7; no definite D call. V was trimmed by 3 bases and J by 2 bases, leaving 11 bases between them. Germline V gene data show CDR1 as LNHDA and CDR2 as SQIVND (reference sequence). CDR3 length: 14 amino acids. CDR3 DNA: TGTGCCAGTAGTATCGCATATTTCACCTACGAGCAGTACTTC. Amino acids: CASSIAYFTYEQYF. The full variable domain, with the rest looked up from reference TRBV19 and TRBJ2-7, is DGGITQSPKYLFRKEGQNVTLSCEQNLNHDAMYWYRQDPGQGLRLIYYSQIVNDFQKGDIAEGYSVSREKKESFPLTVTSAQKNPTAFYLCASSIAYFTYEQYFGPGTRLTVT.

This clone occurred a few times. V and J are TRBV7-8 and TRBJ1-1; D remains unclear. Germline V gene sequence: CDR1 SGHVS, CDR2 FQNEAQ. The CDR3 consists of 12 residues. V was pared by 3 bases and J by 3 bases, with 5 bases between. In DNA form, the CDR3 reads TGTGCCAGCAGCTTTGGGTACACTGAAGCTTTCTTT. The encoded protein is CASSFGYTEAFF.

The CDR3 reads CASQPTTGPNTEAFF. Here the CDR3 DNA reads TGTGCCAGCCAGCCGACGACAGGGCCGAACACTGAAGCTTTCTTT. The V call is TRBV6-5, the J call TRBJ1-1, with 7 bases identical to TRBD1. J gave up 1 base and V 8 bases, and 10 bases lay outside the gene matches. From germline, CDR1 is MNHEY and CDR2 SVGAGI. The CDR3 runs 15 residues.

This chain connects TRBV7-9 to TRBJ2-7; 11 nucleotides match TRBD1. Germline loops: CDR1 SEHNR, CDR2 FQNEAQ (reference sequence). This CDR3 region has 14 residues. The trim removed 6 bases at V and 3 bases at J, leaving 4 bases unmatched. CDR3 nucleotide sequence: TGTGCCAGCAGTACCGGGACAGGGGGCTACGAGCAGTACTTC. Residues: CASSTGTGGYEQYF. Full variable domain (remainder filled in from reference TRBV7-9 and TRBJ2-7): DTGVSQNPRHKITKRGQNVTFRCDPISEHNRLYWYRQTLGQGPEFLTYFQNEAQLEKSRLLSDRFSAERPKGSFSTLEIQRTEQGDSAMYLCASSTGTGGYEQYFGPGTRLTVT.

The chain employs TRBV19 and TRBJ1-3, with 8 bases matching TRBD1. The germline V gene encodes CDR1 LNHDA and CDR2 SQIVND (reference sequence). This CDR3 has 14 amino acids. V lost 8 bases to trimming and J lost 0 bases; unmatched junction nucleotides: 3. The CDR3: CASGDRSSGNTIYF. In nucleotides, the CDR3 is TGTGCCAGTGGGGACAGGAGCTCTGGAAACACCATATATTTT.

This clone was detected a few times. This chain uses TRBV5-4 with TRBJ2-2; perhaps TRBD1 as D (6 bases). The V end was cut by 6 bases, the J end by 2 bases, with 11 bases between. This CDR3 is 14 amino acids long. Germline assignment: CDR1 SGHNT and CDR2 YYREEE (reference sequence). The CDR3 loop is CASNLGANTGELFF. The CDR3 bases are TGTGCCAGCAACCTGGGGGCAAACACCGGGGAGCTGTTTTTT.

The chain uses TRBV7-9 and TRBJ2-7; D gene unclear. With 4 bases removed from V and 2 bases from J, the gap between germline ends came to 9 bases. CDR3 length: 13 residues. Germline V gives CDR1 SEHNR, CDR2 FQNEAQ (reference sequence). The CDR3 DNA is TGTGCCAGCAGCTCGGACGGTGCCTACGAGCAGTACGTC. Translated: CASSSDGAYEQYV.

The chain uses TRBV7-9 and TRBJ1-4; 8 bases fit TRBD1. The germline V gene has CDR1 SEHNR and CDR2 FQNEAQ (reference sequence). The CDR3 is 15 residues long. J was trimmed by 6 bases and V by 5 bases; bases with no gene match: 8. The CDR3 sequence: CASSPKTGVDEKLFF. DNA for the CDR3: TGTGCCAGCAGCCCCAAGACAGGGGTGGATGAAAAACTGTTTTTT.

The chain combines TRBV28 with TRBJ2-7; TRBD1 agrees at 11 bases. The CDR3 is 15 residues long. Germline assignment: CDR1 MDHEN and CDR2 SYDVKM. J gave up 10 bases and V 3 bases, and 11 bases lay outside the gene matches. The CDR3 DNA is TGTGCCAGCAGTTTGGATTCAAGGACAGGGGGCGATCAGTACTTC. It specifies CASSLDSRTGGDQYF.

This clone occurred once. The chain recombines TRBV5-1 with TRBJ1-1; no clear D. V was shortened by 0 bases and J by 1 base, with 13 bases between the two germline ends. Germline V gene data show CDR1 as SGHRS and CDR2 as YFSETQ. This CDR3 contains 16 residues. For the CDR3, the DNA is TGCGCCAGCAGCTTGGGTCGAGAGGGCCCGAACACTGAAGCTTTCTTT. Its protein product is CASSLGREGPNTEAFF.

The chain links TRBV29-1 to TRBJ1-1; tentative D call: TRBD1 (6 bases). From germline, CDR1 is SQVTM and CDR2 ANQGSEA. The V end lost 4 bases, the J end lost 8 bases, and 20 bases lay between the germline ends. The CDR3 runs 14 residues. The CDR3 protein is CSVGVQWDTGEAFF. The CDR3 DNA is TGCAGCGTTGGGGTTCAATGGGATACAGGGGAAGCTTTCTTT.

The rearrangement joins TRBV6-5 to TRBJ2-7, with D unclear. In germline, CDR1 is MNHEY, CDR2 SVGAGI. The length of the CDR3 is 16 residues. Trimming cost V 0 bases and J 1 base, with 13 bases left between them. In nucleotides, the CDR3 is TGTGCCAGCAGTTACTCGAGAGGAAGGTCATCCTACGAGCAGTACTTC. Protein sequence: CASSYSRGRSSYEQYF.

V and J are TRBV19 and TRBJ2-1, with D perhaps TRBD1 (6 bases). The CDR3 has 16 residues. Germline V gene lookup returns CDR1 LNHDA and CDR2 SQIVND (reference sequence). V was clipped by 7 bases and J by 4 bases, with 20 bases between them. CDR3 DNA sequence: TGTGCCAGTAAAACACAGGGCATTTCGTCGTACAATGAGCAGTTCTTC. Encoded protein: CASKTQGISSYNEQFF.

This rearrangement joins TRBV20-1 to TRBJ2-1; no reliable D call. With 6 bases removed from V and 7 bases from J, the gap between germline ends came to 7 bases. This CDR3 contains 10 residues. Germline V gene sequence: CDR1 DFQATT, CDR2 SNEGSKA (reference sequence). CDR3 coding DNA: TGCAGTGCGCCTAGTAATGAGCAGTTCTTC. Protein sequence: CSAPSNEQFF.

The genes are TRBV10-2 and TRBJ2-7, with D perhaps matching TRBD1 (6 bases). There are 14 residues in the CDR3. The V gene's germline CDR1 is WSHSY and CDR2 SAAADI. V was clipped by 0 bases and J by 4 bases, with 10 bases between them. CDR3 coding DNA: TGCGCCAGCAGTGAGTCTTACAGGGCTTACGAGCAGTACTTC. This translates into CASSESYRAYEQYF.

The chain has TRBV18 and TRBJ2-5; D gene uncertain. The length of the CDR3 is 11 residues. Germline V gene data show CDR1 as KGHSH and CDR2 as LQKENI. V was shortened by 3 bases and J by 2 bases, with 1 base between the two germline ends. The chain's CDR3 is CASSPQETQYF. In DNA form, the CDR3 reads TGTGCCAGCTCACCGCAAGAGACCCAGTACTTC.

V usage is TRBV28 and J usage is TRBJ1-2; 8 bases agree with TRBD1. Losses at the gene ends were 3 bases for V and 7 bases for J; bases not matched to a gene: 4. CDR1 is MDHEN and CDR2 is SYDVKM in the germline V gene. The CDR3 extends over 13 amino acids. DNA of the CDR3: TGTGCCAGCAGTTTTTGGACAGGGCTTGGCTACACCTTC. Residues: CASSFWTGLGYTF.

The CDR3 spells CASTGTVKGLGTNIQYF. CDR3 coding DNA: TGTGCCAGTACTGGTACGGTGAAAGGTTTAGGGACGAACATTCAGTACTTC. V usage is TRBV19 and J usage is TRBJ2-4; D possibly uses TRBD1 or TRBD2 (5 bases each). Germline V gene sequence: CDR1 LNHDA, CDR2 SQIVND (reference sequence). The V gene lost 7 bases and the J gene lost 7 bases, with 26 bases spanning the gap. The CDR3 has 17 amino acids.

This CDR3 is CASSLTGNTDTQYF. CDR3 sequence (DNA): TGCGCCAGCAGCTTGACAGGGAATACAGATACGCAGTATTTT. The chain is built from TRBV5-1 and TRBJ2-3; D possibly corresponds to TRBD1 (6 bases). This CDR3 is built from 14 residues. V was pared by 1 base and J by 3 bases, with 9 bases between. Germline V gene sequence: CDR1 SGHRS, CDR2 YFSETQ.

The rearrangement links TRBV6-6 to TRBJ1-1, with D unresolved. The CDR3 length is 13 residues. Between the trimmed V and J ends, which lost 6 bases and 0 bases, there was a span of 8 bases. CDR1 is MNHNY, CDR2 SVGAGI, per germline (reference sequence). DNA of the CDR3: TGTGCCAGCAGGGGATTTGTGAACACTGAAGCTTTCTTT. Its protein is CASRGFVNTEAFF.

The V call is TRBV7-9, the J call TRBJ2-7; unclear D gene. The CDR3 length is 12 residues. Germline-derived CDR1 and CDR2 are SEHNR and FQNEAQ (reference sequence). The ends were cut back, 1 base at V and 2 bases at J, with 3 bases in the middle. As DNA, the CDR3 is TGTGCCAGCAGCTTAGTGCCCTACGAGCAGTACTTC. As protein: CASSLVPYEQYF.

The chain employs TRBV6-1 and TRBJ1-2; no definite D call. The germline gives CDR1 MNHNS, CDR2 SASEGT. This CDR3 spans 17 amino acids. V was shortened by 1 base and J by 3 bases, with 18 bases between the two germline ends. The CDR3 spells CASSEVWTHPVYYGYTF. CDR3 sequence (DNA): TGTGCCAGCAGTGAAGTTTGGACCCACCCGGTGTACTATGGCTACACCTTC.

V usage is TRBV28 and J usage is TRBJ2-3; TRBD2 might be the D (6 bases). Per germline, CDR1 MDHEN and CDR2 SYDVKM. Between the trimmed V and J ends, which lost 5 bases and 6 bases, there was a span of 18 bases. CDR3 length: 15 residues. CDR3 bases: TGTGCCAGCAGTCCCCCGGGACCAGGAGGGGATACGCAGTATTTT. Amino acids: CASSPPGPGGDTQYF.

The CDR3 here is CASSRLQRQGDEQFF. CDR3 DNA sequence: TGTGCCAGCAGCCGACTACAAAGACAGGGTGATGAGCAGTTCTTC. This chain links TRBV7-9 with TRBJ2-1; TRBD1 matches 7 bases. The CDR3 is 15 residues long. Germline V gene lookup returns CDR1 SEHNR and CDR2 FQNEAQ (reference sequence). The V and J ends lost 5 bases and 8 bases, in that order; junction bases with no gene match: 12.

This clone was counted a single time. The chain couples TRBV6-1 to TRBJ1-5; D might be TRBD1 (6 bases). CDR1 and CDR2 from the germline V gene are MNHNS and SASEGT. The CDR3 is 14 amino acids. The germline V and J ends were trimmed by 4 bases and 6 bases, with 13 bases remaining between them. In DNA form, the CDR3 reads TGTGCCAGCAGTGTCACAGGGACCGTTCAGCCCCAGCATTTT. Its translation: CASSVTGTVQPQHF.

The CDR3: CASSPPGQRNTEAFF. DNA of the CDR3: TGTGCCAGCTCACCACCGGGACAGAGGAACACTGAAGCTTTCTTT. The chain joins TRBV18 to TRBJ1-1, with TRBD1 matching over 7 bases. The CDR3 has 15 amino acids. Germline lookup yields CDR1 KGHSH and CDR2 LQKENI. The J segment lost 1 base and the V segment lost 0 bases, leaving 2 bases of the junction unmatched.

This clone appeared a few times. The chain recombines TRBV19 with TRBJ1-6, with D uncertain. Germline-derived CDR1 and CDR2 are LNHDA and SQIVND (reference sequence). V dropped 5 bases and J dropped 3 bases, with 8 bases sitting between them. This CDR3 comprises 14 residues. The CDR3 spells CASSPRDYNSPLHF. CDR3 sequence (DNA): TGTGCCAGTAGTCCCCGGGACTATAATTCACCCCTCCACTTT.

The chain joins TRBV27 to TRBJ2-3, with 12 positions matching TRBD1. The length of the CDR3 is 21 residues. Germline V gene sequence: CDR1 MNHEY, CDR2 SMNVEV (reference sequence). The V segment lost 7 bases and the J segment 6 bases; nucleotides outside the gene matches: 26. The CDR3 is CASIPRSPGTGGSVMMDTQYF. CDR3 bases: TGTGCCAGCATCCCCCGATCCCCCGGGACAGGGGGCAGTGTGATGATGGATACGCAGTATTTT.